The rows below give T cell receptor beta chains drawn from one sample of a study of blood T cells in healthy people across ages. TCRdb independently ran MiXCR on the 5' RACE reads; one entry per CDR3 protein. The sample has 1.8 million or so distinct CDR3 sequences, about two fifths seen once; the top ten hold roughly 24%. Sequenced material: blood. The receptor set was obtained from a human donor in good health. The conserved cysteine and the conserved F or W are not part of the CDR3 here.

13	TRBV11-2	ASSLRGPGTGELF
14	TRBV21-1	ASSNPKSPVSPEQF
16	TRBV6-2/TRBV6-3	ASSYWDYQSSGANVLT
12	TRBV10-3	AISVTGAPYEQY
20	TRBV7-6	ASSLNPPRLAGGQGSYNEQF
13	TRBV5-1	ASSATTPGADTQY
11	TRBV27	ASSLLQGGGYT
11	TRBV4-2	ASSQGGQGKAF
11	TRBV3-1	ASSQSYRPEQY
13	TRBV5-4	ASSLTLQGPLGYT